Sequencing of this TCR beta chain was carried out in a study of shared clonotypes between healthy human individuals. About this clone itself: Its antigen is unidentified.

Study-wide points: Owing to a small donor count, the genetic and exposure-history diversity represented was limited.

Sequencing was performed with immunoSEQ multiplex PCR; in TCRdb, only in-frame clones are kept and a portion is missing. The data contain about 2 million clones, roughly 96% of them singletons. The receptor was derived from a man aged 18 to 29 in good health. The sequenced sample was naive CD4+ T cells sorted from blood. Subset denoted: CD45RA+ positively selected.

The CDR3 sequence is CASSLGQGGEKLFF. CDR3 bases: TGTGCCAGCAGCCTGGGACAGGGAGGTGAAAAACTGTTTTTT. This chain links TRBV13 with TRBJ1-4; 9 bases line up with TRBD1. J lost 7 bases, V lost 5 bases, and 5 bases had no gene match. CDR3 length equals 14 residues. Germline V gives CDR1 PRHDT, CDR2 FYEKMQ (reference sequence).